This T cell receptor beta chain was recorded in a study of blood T cell repertoires in COVID-19. Across the whole study: Acute-phase and convalescent COVID-19 samples originated in the United States, Italy and Spain.

J gave up 6 bases and V 4 bases, and 1 base lay outside the gene matches. CDR3 size: 13 residues. The V gene's germline CDR1 is SGHNT and CDR2 YYREEE (reference sequence). In the original analysis: Reference gene primer amplification in the assay estimated nucleated cell counts. Sequencing used immunoSEQ multiplex PCR; TCRdb keeps in-frame clones, though not all of them. Clonal size and the V and J genes are those of that table, whereas D and trimming came from the DNA. The sample shows about 160,000 clones, 80% to 90% of them seen only once. This clone came up a few times. Enrollees, about 18 to 100 years old, lived in around 23 US areas. Membership in each cohort depended on participant-reported clinical history.

The receptor was isolated from a man aged 45-65 years who had recovered from COVID-19. The specimen sequenced was PBMCs or T cells enriched from blood (not recorded which). The chain employs TRBV5-4 and TRBJ1-6; 7 bases are shared with TRBD1. CDR3: CASSRQGNSPLHF. The CDR3 nucleotides read TGTGCCAGCAGCCGACAGGGTAATTCACCCCTCCACTTT.